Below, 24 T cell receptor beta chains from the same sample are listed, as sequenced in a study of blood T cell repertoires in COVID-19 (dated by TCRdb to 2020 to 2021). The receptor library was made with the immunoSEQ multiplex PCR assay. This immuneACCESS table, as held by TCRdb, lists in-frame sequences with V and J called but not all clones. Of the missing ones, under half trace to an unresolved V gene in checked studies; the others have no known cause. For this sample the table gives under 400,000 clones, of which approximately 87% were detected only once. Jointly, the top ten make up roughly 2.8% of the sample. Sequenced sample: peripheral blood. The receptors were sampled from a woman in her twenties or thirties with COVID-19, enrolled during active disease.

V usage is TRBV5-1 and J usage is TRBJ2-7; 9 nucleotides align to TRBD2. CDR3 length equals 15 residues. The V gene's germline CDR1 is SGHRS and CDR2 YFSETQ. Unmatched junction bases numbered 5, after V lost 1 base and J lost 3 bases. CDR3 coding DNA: TGCGCCAGCAGCTTGATAGCGGGAGATGTCTACGAGCAGTACTTC. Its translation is CASSLIAGDVYEQYF.

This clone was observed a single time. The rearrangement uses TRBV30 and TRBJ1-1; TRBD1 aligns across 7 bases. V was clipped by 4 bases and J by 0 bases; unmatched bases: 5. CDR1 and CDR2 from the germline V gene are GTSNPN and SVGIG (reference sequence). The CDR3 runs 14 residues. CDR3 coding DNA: TGTGCCTGGAAGTCGACAGGGATGAACACTGAAGCTTTCTTT. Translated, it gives CAWKSTGMNTEAFF.

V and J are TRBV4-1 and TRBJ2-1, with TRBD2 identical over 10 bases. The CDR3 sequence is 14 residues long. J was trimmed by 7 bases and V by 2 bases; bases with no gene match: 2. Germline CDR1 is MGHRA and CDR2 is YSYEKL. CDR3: CASSQSSGGNEQFF. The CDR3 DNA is TGCGCCAGCAGCCAATCTAGCGGGGGAAATGAGCAGTTCTTC.

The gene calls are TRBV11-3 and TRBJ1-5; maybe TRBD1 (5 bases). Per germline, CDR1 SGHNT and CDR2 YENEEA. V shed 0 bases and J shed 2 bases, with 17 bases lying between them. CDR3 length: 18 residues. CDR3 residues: CASSLDRAPVKGNQPQHF. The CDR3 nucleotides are TGTGCCAGCAGCTTAGACAGGGCGCCGGTGAAGGGCAATCAGCCCCAGCATTTT.

CDR3 loop: CASSADRGLNYGYTF. In nucleotides, the CDR3 is TGTGCCAGCAGCGCCGACAGGGGGCTTAACTATGGCTACACCTTC. The chain employs TRBV6-5 and TRBJ1-2; TRBD1 agrees at 10 bases. The CDR3 has 15 residues. Looked up from germline, CDR1 is MNHEY and CDR2 is SVGAGI. Trimming removed 6 bases from V and 1 base from J; junction bases left unmatched: 5.

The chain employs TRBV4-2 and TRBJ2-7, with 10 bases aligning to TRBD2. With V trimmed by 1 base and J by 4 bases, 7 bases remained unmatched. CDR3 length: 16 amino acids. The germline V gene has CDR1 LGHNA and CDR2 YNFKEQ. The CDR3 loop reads CASSQAPSGSVYEQYF. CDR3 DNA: TGTGCCAGCAGCCAAGCGCCTAGCGGGAGTGTTTACGAGCAGTACTTC.

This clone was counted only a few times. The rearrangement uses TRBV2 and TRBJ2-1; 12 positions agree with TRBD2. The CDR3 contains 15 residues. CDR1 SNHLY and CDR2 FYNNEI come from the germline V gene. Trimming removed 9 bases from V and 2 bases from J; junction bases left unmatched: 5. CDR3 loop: CASARTSGTYNEQFF. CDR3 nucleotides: TGTGCCAGTGCGCGGACTAGCGGGACCTACAATGAGCAGTTCTTC.

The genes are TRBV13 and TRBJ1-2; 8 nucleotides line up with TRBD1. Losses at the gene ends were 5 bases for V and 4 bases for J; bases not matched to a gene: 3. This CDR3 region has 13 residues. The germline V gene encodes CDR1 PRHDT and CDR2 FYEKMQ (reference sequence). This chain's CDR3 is CASSPGTGYGYTF. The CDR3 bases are TGTGCCAGCAGCCCCGGGACAGGCTATGGCTACACCTTC.

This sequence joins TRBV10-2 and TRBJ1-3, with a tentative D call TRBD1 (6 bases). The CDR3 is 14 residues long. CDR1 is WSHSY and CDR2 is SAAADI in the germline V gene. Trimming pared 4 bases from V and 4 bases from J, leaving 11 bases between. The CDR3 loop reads CASSAGRGGNTIYF. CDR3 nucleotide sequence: TGCGCCAGCAGTGCGGGCAGGGGAGGAAACACCATATATTTT.

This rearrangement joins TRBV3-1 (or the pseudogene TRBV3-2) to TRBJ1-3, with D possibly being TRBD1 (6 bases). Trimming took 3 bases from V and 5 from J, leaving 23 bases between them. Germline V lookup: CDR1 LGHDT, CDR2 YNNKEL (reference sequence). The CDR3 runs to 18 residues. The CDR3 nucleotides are TGTGCCAGCAGCCACAATTCCCCCCGGACAGAAGGGAGAAACACCATATATTTT. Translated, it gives CASSHNSPRTEGRNTIYF.

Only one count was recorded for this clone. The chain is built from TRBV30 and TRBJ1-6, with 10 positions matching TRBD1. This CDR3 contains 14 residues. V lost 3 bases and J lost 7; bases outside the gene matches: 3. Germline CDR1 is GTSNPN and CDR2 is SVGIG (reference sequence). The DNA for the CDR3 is TGTGCCTGGAGCTCGGGACAGGGGAATTCACCCCTCCACTTT. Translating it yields CAWSSGQGNSPLHF.

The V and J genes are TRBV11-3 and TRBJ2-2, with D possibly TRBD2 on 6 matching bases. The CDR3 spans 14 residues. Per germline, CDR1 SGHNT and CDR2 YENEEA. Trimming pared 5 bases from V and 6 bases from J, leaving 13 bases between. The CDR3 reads CASSPWRESGELFF. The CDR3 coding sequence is TGTGCCAGCAGCCCCTGGCGGGAATCCGGGGAGCTGTTTTTT. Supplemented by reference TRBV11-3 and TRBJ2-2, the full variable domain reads EAGVVQSPRYKIIEKKQPVAFWCNPISGHNTLYWYLQNLGQGPELLIRYENEEAVDDSQLPKDRFSAERLKGVDSTLKIQPAELGDSAVYLCASSPWRESGELFFGEGSRLTVL.

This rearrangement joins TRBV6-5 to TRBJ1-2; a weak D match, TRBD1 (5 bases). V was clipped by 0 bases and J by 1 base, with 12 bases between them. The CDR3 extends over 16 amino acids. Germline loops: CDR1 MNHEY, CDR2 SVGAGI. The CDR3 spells CASSYSQGAFNYGYTF. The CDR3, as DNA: TGTGCCAGCAGTTACTCCCAGGGCGCATTTAACTATGGCTACACCTTC.

The CDR3 loop reads CASSQGRGFISYEQYF. The DNA of the CDR3 is TGTGCCAGCAGCCAAGGGAGGGGTTTTATCTCCTACGAGCAGTACTTC. The chain recombines TRBV3-1 (or the pseudogene TRBV3-2) with TRBJ2-7; possible D gene TRBD2, 6 bases. Germline CDR1 LGHDT, CDR2 YNNKEL (reference sequence). V was trimmed by 1 base and J by 0 bases, leaving 13 bases between them. This CDR3 contains 16 residues.

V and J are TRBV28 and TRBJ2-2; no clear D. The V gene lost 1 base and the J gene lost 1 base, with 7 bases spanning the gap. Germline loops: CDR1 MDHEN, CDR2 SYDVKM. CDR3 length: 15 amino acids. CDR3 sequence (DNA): TGTGCCAGCAGTTTATTTCCAGAGAACACCGGGGAGCTGTTTTTT. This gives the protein CASSLFPENTGELFF.

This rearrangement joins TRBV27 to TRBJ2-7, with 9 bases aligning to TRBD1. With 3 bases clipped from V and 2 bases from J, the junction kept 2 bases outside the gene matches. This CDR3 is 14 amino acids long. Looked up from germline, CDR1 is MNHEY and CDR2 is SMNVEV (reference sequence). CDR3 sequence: CASSFRDRAYEQYF. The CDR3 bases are TGTGCCAGCAGTTTCCGGGACAGGGCCTACGAGCAGTACTTC.

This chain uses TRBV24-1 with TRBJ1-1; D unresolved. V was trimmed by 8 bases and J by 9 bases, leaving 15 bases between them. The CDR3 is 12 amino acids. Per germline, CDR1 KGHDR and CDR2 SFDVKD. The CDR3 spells CATTRSTWQAFF. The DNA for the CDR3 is TGTGCCACCACCCGCTCGACTTGGCAAGCTTTCTTT.

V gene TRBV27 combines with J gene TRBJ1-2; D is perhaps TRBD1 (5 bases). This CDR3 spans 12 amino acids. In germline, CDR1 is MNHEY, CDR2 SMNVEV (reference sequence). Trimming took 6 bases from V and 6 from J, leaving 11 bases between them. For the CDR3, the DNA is TGTGCCAGCAGAGTACAGGCCGATGGCTACACCTTC. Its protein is CASRVQADGYTF.

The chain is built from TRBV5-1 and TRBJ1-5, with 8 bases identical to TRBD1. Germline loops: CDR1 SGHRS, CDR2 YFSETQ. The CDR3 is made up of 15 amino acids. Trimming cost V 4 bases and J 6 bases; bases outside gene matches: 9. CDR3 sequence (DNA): TGCGCCAGCAGCGCTTCAGGGGGCGAGGGTCAGCCCCAGCATTTT. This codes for CASSASGGEGQPQHF.

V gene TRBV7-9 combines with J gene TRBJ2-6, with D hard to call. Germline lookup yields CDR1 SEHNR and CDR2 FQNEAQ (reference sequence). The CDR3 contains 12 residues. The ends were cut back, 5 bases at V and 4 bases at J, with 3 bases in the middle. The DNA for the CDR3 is TGTGCCAGCAGCCCGGGGGCCAACGTCCTGACTTTC. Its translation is CASSPGANVLTF.

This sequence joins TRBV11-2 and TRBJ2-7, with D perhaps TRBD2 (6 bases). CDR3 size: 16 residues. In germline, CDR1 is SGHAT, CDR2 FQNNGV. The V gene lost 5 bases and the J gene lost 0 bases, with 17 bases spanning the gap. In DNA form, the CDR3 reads TGTGCCAGCAGCCCTCTCCGGGACTTGACCTCCTACGAGCAGTACTTC. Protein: CASSPLRDLTSYEQYF.

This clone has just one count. CDR3 in DNA: TGCGCCAGCAGCCAAGATGAGGGATTCAGAAACACCATATATTTT. Amino acids: CASSQDEGFRNTIYF. The chain combines TRBV4-1 with TRBJ1-3; the D is unclear. CDR1 is MGHRA and CDR2 is YSYEKL in the germline V gene. The CDR3 totals 15 residues. The V end lost 0 bases, the J end lost 5 bases, and 11 bases lay between the germline ends.

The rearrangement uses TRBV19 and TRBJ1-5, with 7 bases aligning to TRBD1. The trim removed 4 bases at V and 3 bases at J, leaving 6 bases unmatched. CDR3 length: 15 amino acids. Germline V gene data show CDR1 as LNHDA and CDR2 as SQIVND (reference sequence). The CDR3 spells CASSTTGNPNQPQHF. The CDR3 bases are TGTGCCAGTAGTACGACAGGGAACCCCAATCAGCCCCAGCATTTT. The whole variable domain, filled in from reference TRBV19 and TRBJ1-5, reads DGGITQSPKYLFRKEGQNVTLSCEQNLNHDAMYWYRQDPGQGLRLIYYSQIVNDFQKGDIAEGYSVSREKKESFPLTVTSAQKNPTAFYLCASSTTGNPNQPQHFGDGTRLSIL.

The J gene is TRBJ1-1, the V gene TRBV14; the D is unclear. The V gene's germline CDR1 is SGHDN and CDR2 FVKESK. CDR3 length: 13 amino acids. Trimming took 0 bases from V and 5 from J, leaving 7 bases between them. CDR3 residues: CASSQEPGTEAFF. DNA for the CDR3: TGTGCCAGCAGCCAAGAGCCGGGGACTGAAGCTTTCTTT.